This entry lists 18 T cell receptor beta chains sequenced from one sample in a study of shared clonotypes between healthy human individuals (dated by TCRdb to about 2020). CD8 naive samples were obtained by positive selection for CCR7 among CD45RO-negative cells, yielding a CD45RA+CCR7+ population from which TemRA cells were excluded. Library preparation employed the immunoSEQ multiplex PCR assay. Not all clones reach the TCRdb copy of this immuneACCESS table, which keeps in-frame sequences only. Checked studies attribute under half of the gap to unresolved V genes and leave the rest unexplained. The sample table contains 750,000 to 1,000,000 clones; only one count was recorded for around 92% of them. 24% of the sample belongs to the ten largest clones. The material sequenced was naive CD8+ T cells sorted from blood. The cell subset or site label of this sample denotes: CD45RA+CCR7+. The origin of the receptors is a young man in good health.

The chain is built from TRBV5-5 and TRBJ2-1; D not certain. The germline gives CDR1 SGHKS, CDR2 YYEKEE (reference sequence). Trimming stripped 2 bases from V and 5 bases from J, with 11 bases between. This CDR3 spans 14 amino acids. The CDR3 region is CASSLPVSDNEQFF. Written as DNA, the CDR3 is TGTGCCAGCAGCTTACCGGTGTCGGACAATGAGCAGTTCTTC.

V is TRBV9 and J is TRBJ2-1; perhaps TRBD2 as D (5 bases). The CDR3 sequence is 13 residues long. V was trimmed by 3 bases and J by 8 bases, leaving 12 bases between them. Germline CDR1 reads SGDLS; CDR2 reads YYNGEE. CDR3 protein: CASSDETKDEQFF. CDR3 in DNA: TGTGCCAGCAGCGATGAGACTAAAGATGAGCAGTTCTTC.

The chain links TRBV10-3 to TRBJ2-1, with D perhaps assigned TRBD1 or TRBD2 (6 bases each). This CDR3 spans 15 amino acids. The V and J ends lost 6 bases and 2 bases respectively, with 14 bases between them. From germline, CDR1 is ENHRY and CDR2 SYGVKD. In DNA, the CDR3 is TGTGCCATCAGCCCGTCGGGGGCCACCTACAATGAGCAGTTCTTC. Its protein is CAISPSGATYNEQFF.

This chain joins TRBV27 and TRBJ2-7, with 7 bases that match TRBD1. This CDR3 is built from 16 residues. The V gene's germline CDR1 is MNHEY and CDR2 SMNVEV (reference sequence). Germline trimming cut 7 bases from V and 2 bases from J; bases unmatched to any gene: 14. CDR3 sequence reads: CASIERWTGQTYEQYF. The CDR3 DNA is TGTGCCAGCATAGAGAGGTGGACAGGCCAAACCTACGAGCAGTACTTC.

The chain combines TRBV4-3 with TRBJ2-7; D is possibly TRBD1 (5 bases). The V gene lost 0 bases and the J gene lost 2 bases, with 14 bases spanning the gap. CDR3 length equals 16 residues. Germline V CDR1 and CDR2: LGHNA, YSLEER. DNA of the CDR3: TGCGCCAGCAGCCAAGAGTCTACGGACACCGCCTACGAGCAGTACTTC. Its protein product is CASSQESTDTAYEQYF.

Details on this clone: This sample includes further DNA sequences coding for the same CDR3. The chain uses TRBV28 and TRBJ1-1; no reliable D call. CDR1 is MDHEN and CDR2 is SYDVKM in the germline V gene. The CDR3 loop spans 15 amino acids. V lost 5 bases and J lost 0, with 13 bases in between. The chain's CDR3 is CASSPTTVMNTEAFF. The CDR3 DNA reads as TGTGCCAGCAGTCCTACGACGGTGATGAACACTGAAGCTTTCTTT.

In its sample, this clone was seen once. V and J are TRBV19 and TRBJ2-7; D may be TRBD1 or TRBD2 (6 bases each). V was clipped by 6 bases and J by 2 bases, with 23 bases between them. The CDR3 length is 17 residues. Per the germline V gene, CDR1 is LNHDA and CDR2 is SQIVND (reference sequence). In nucleotides, the CDR3 is TGTGCCAGTAGCCAACAGGGTTGGACTATTATTCCCTACGAGCAGTACTTC. This sequence encodes CASSQQGWTIIPYEQYF.

This rearrangement joins TRBV27 to TRBJ1-3, with D unclear. The CDR3 totals 15 residues. V was clipped by 4 bases and J by 0 bases, with 10 bases between them. CDR1 is MNHEY, CDR2 SMNVEV, per germline (reference sequence). The chain's CDR3 is CASSWSWNSGNTIYF. The CDR3 DNA follows: TGTGCCAGCAGTTGGTCCTGGAACTCTGGAAACACCATATATTTT.

Of note for this clone: At one of its ends the junction is not consistent with the germline gene, which may arise from a read error. The V call is TRBV7-9, the J call TRBJ2-7; 7 bases map to TRBD2. CDR3 length: 12 residues. Germline values: CDR1 SEHNR, CDR2 FQNEAQ (reference sequence). The CDR3 DNA is TGTGCCAGCACCCCTCTGGGGGAGGGTCAGGACTTC. Its protein product is CASTPLGEGQDF.

The CDR3 reads CATEFRTDRARNTDTQYF. In nucleotides, the CDR3 is TGTGCCACCGAATTCCGAACAGACAGGGCGCGAAACACAGATACGCAGTATTTT. J is TRBJ2-3 and V is TRBV7-9, with 7 bases identical to TRBD1. The CDR3 has 18 residues. Germline V gene data show CDR1 as SEHNR and CDR2 as FQNEAQ (reference sequence). V shed 10 bases and J 2 bases; nucleotides not matched to a gene: 21. Full variable domain (rest looked up from reference TRBV7-9 and TRBJ2-3): DTGVSQNPRHKITKRGQNVTFRCDPISEHNRLYWYRQTLGQGPEFLTYFQNEAQLEKSRLLSDRFSAERPKGSFSTLEIQRTEQGDSAMYLCATEFRTDRARNTDTQYFGPGTRLTVL.

The CDR3 DNA reads TGTGCCAGCAGCTTAGCGGAGGCAGGGGACAATCAGCCCCAGCATTTT. Translation: CASSLAEAGDNQPQHF. The chain recombines TRBV7-9 with TRBJ1-5; tentatively, D is TRBD1 (6 bases). Germline assignment: CDR1 SEHNR and CDR2 FQNEAQ (reference sequence). V was trimmed by 0 bases and J by 3 bases, leaving 12 bases between them. This CDR3 has 16 amino acids.

The gene calls are TRBV4-1 and TRBJ2-7, with 9 bases that match TRBD2. Losses at the gene ends were 0 bases for V and 7 bases for J; bases not matched to a gene: 10. This CDR3 spans 16 amino acids. The germline V gene encodes CDR1 MGHRA and CDR2 YSYEKL. The CDR3 coding sequence is TGCGCCAGCAGCCAAGATTTGGGACTAGCTGGAGGGGAGCAGTACTTC. Translation gives CASSQDLGLAGGEQYF.

This rearrangement joins TRBV29-1 to TRBJ2-5; weak D call: TRBD2 (6 bases). This CDR3 comprises 15 residues. Germline V gives CDR1 SQVTM, CDR2 ANQGSEA. The V gene lost 2 bases and the J gene lost 4 bases, with 17 bases spanning the gap. CDR3 sequence (DNA): TGCAGCGTTGAAAGGCGGGGAGAAGCCACAGAGACCCAGTACTTC. It encodes CSVERRGEATETQYF.

The CDR3 spells CASSLLTRQGRNTEAFF. CDR3 coding DNA: TGTGCCAGCAGTTTACTGACTAGACAGGGGAGGAACACTGAAGCTTTCTTT. The rearrangement links TRBV28 to TRBJ1-1, with 8 bases matching TRBD1. J lost 1 base, V lost 2 bases, and 9 bases had no gene match. The CDR3 has 17 residues. The germline V gene has CDR1 MDHEN and CDR2 SYDVKM.

The chain employs TRBV5-4 and TRBJ2-5, with 12 bases matching TRBD2. The CDR3 totals 18 residues. V trimming: 0 bases; J trimming: 5 bases; junction bases outside the gene matches: 11. Germline V gene lookup returns CDR1 SGHNT and CDR2 YYREEE (reference sequence). The CDR3 loop reads CASSLGVTSGRIWETQYF. The CDR3 coding sequence is TGTGCCAGCAGCTTGGGAGTGACTAGCGGGAGAATATGGGAGACCCAGTACTTC.

The chain has TRBV6-1 and TRBJ1-2; D is perhaps TRBD1 (6 bases). The CDR3 is 14 residues long. The V gene's germline CDR1 is MNHNS and CDR2 SASEGT. The ends were cut back, 2 bases at V and 2 bases at J, with 9 bases in the middle. CDR3 sequence (DNA): TGTGCCAGCAGTGAATTCCAGGGGAACTATGGCTACACCTTC. This translates into CASSEFQGNYGYTF.

The chain recombines TRBV7-6 with TRBJ2-7; D is unclear. The V end lost 1 base, the J end lost 0 bases, and 10 bases lay between the germline ends. Germline CDR1 is SGHVS and CDR2 is FNYEAQ. The CDR3 totals 15 residues. This CDR3 reads CASSLVLKGSYEQYF. As DNA, the CDR3 is TGTGCCAGCAGCTTAGTCTTGAAAGGCTCCTACGAGCAGTACTTC.

In the case of this clone: In the same sample, other DNA sequences code for this CDR3. The chain couples TRBV27 to TRBJ1-5, with a tentative D call TRBD1 (6 bases). CDR1 MNHEY and CDR2 SMNVEV come from the germline V gene (reference sequence). V was cut by 2 bases and J by 3 bases, with 8 bases left in between. The CDR3 has 14 amino acids. CDR3 sequence: CASSLRGNNQPQHF. The CDR3 region has the DNA TGTGCCAGCAGTTTAAGGGGGAACAATCAGCCCCAGCATTTT.